This T cell receptor beta chain was profiled in a study of cytomegalovirus exposure and HLA in healthy donors. The study ran its PCR with 60 Vbeta and 13 Jbeta primers. TCRdb's copy holds only in-frame clones and misses some; the assay was immunoSEQ multiplex PCR. The data contain 160,000 or so clones, less than 85% of them singletons. Sequenced input: PBMCs. The source of this sequence is a man aged 55 to 69 in good health and CMV-seronegative.

The CDR3 protein is CASSLNTGGEETQYF. CDR3 DNA: TGTGCCAGCTCCCTCAACACAGGGGGCGAGGAGACCCAGTACTTC. V is TRBV18 and J is TRBJ2-5, with 9 positions matching TRBD1. This CDR3 is 15 amino acids long. The germline V gene encodes CDR1 KGHSH and CDR2 LQKENI. The V gene end was trimmed by 6 bases and the J gene end by 5 bases; junction bases not matched to a gene: 10.